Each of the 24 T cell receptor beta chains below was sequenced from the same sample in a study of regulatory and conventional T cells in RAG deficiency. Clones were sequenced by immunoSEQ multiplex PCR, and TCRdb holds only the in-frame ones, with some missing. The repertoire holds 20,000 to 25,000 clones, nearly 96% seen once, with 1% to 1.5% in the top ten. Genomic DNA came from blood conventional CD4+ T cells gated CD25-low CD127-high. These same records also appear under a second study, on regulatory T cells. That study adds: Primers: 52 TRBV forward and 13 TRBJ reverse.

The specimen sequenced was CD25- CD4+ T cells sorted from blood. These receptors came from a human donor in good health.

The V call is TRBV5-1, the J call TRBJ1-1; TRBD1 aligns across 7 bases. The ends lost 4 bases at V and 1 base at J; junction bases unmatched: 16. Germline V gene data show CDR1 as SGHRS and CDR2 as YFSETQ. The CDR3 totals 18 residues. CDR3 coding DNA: TGCGCCAGCAGCCAATCCTTACAGGGGTTAGGTTCGAACACTGAAGCTTTCTTT. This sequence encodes CASSQSLQGLGSNTEAFF.

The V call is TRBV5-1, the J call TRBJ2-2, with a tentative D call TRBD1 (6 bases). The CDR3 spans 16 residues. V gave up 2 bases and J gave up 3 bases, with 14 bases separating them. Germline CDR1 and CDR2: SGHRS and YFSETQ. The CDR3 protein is CASSLQGTADTGELFF. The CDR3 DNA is TGCGCCAGCAGCTTACAGGGAACTGCGGACACCGGGGAGCTGTTTTTT.

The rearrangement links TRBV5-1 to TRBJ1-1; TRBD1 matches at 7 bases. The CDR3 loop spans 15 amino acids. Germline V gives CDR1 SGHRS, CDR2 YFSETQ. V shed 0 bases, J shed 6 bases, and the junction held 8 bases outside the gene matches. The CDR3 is CASSLVTGKMAEAFF. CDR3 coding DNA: TGCGCCAGCAGCTTGGTGACAGGGAAGATGGCTGAAGCTTTCTTT.

CDR3 DNA sequence: TGTGCCAGTAGTAAAGACAGCTCCTATAATTCACCCCTCCACTTT. It is translated as CASSKDSSYNSPLHF. This rearrangement joins TRBV19 to TRBJ1-6, with TRBD1 as a possible D gene (5 bases). The CDR3 runs to 15 residues. V lost 4 bases and J lost 0, with 7 bases in between. Germline CDR1 LNHDA, CDR2 SQIVND (reference sequence).

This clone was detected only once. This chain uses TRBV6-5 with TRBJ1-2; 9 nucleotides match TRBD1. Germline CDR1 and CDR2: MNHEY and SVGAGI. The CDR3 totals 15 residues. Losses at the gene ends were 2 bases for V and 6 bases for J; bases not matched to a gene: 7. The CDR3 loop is CASSYGQGHVNGYTF. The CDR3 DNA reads TGTGCCAGCAGTTACGGACAGGGGCACGTGAATGGCTACACCTTC.

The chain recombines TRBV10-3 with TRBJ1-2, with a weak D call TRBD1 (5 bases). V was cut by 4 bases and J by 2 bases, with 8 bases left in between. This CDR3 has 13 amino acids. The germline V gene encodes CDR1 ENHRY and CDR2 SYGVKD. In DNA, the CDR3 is TGTGCCATCAGTGGGGCAGGGAACTATGGCTACACCTTC. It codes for CAISGAGNYGYTF.

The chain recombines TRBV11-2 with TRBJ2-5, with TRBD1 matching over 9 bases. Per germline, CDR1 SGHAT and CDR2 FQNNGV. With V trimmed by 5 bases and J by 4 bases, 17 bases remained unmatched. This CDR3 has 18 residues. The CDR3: CASSADPFTRQGGETQYF. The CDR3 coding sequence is TGTGCCAGCAGCGCAGACCCATTCACCAGACAGGGGGGAGAGACCCAGTACTTC.

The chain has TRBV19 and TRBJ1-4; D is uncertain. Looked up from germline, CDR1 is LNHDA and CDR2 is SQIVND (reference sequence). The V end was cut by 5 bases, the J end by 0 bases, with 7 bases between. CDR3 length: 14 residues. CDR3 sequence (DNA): TGTGCCAGTAGTCGCACAGCAACTAATGAAAAACTGTTTTTT. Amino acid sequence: CASSRTATNEKLFF.

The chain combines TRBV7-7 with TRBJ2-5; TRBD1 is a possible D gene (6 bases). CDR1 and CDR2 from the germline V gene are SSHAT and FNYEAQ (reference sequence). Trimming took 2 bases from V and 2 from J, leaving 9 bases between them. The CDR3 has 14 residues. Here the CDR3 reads CASSLSRGQETQYF. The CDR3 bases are TGTGCCAGCAGCTTAAGCAGGGGTCAAGAGACCCAGTACTTC.

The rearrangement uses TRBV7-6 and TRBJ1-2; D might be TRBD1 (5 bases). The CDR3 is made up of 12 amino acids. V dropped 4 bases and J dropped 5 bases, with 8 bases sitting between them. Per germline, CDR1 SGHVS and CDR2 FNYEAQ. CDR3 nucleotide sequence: TGTGCCAGCAGCTCTCAGGGATATGGCTACACCTTC. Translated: CASSSQGYGYTF.

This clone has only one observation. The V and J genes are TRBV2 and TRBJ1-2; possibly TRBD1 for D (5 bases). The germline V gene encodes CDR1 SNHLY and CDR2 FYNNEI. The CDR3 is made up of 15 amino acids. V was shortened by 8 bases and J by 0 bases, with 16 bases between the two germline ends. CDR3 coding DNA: TGTGCCAGCCAGAGTGGGGGGGACCCTAACTATGGCTACACCTTC. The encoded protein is CASQSGGDPNYGYTF.

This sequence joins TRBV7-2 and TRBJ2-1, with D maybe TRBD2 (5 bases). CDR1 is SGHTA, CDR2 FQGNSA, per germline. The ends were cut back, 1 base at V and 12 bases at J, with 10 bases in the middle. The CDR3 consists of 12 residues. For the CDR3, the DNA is TGTGCCAGCAGCTTAGGGACTCGATGGCAGTTCTTC. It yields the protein CASSLGTRWQFF. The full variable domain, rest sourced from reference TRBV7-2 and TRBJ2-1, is GAGVSQSPSNKVTEKGKDVELRCDPISGHTALYWYRQSLGQGLEFLIYFQGNSAPDKSGLPSDRFSAERTGGSVSTLTIQRTQQEDSAVYLCASSLGTRWQFFGPGTRLTVL.

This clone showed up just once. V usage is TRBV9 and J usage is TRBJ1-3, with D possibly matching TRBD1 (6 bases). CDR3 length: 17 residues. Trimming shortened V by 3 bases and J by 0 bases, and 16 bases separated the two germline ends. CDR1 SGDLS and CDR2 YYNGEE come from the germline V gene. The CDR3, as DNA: TGTGCCAGCAGCGCTGGGGGGGGGCCCAGCTCTGGAAACACCATATATTTT. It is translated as CASSAGGGPSSGNTIYF.

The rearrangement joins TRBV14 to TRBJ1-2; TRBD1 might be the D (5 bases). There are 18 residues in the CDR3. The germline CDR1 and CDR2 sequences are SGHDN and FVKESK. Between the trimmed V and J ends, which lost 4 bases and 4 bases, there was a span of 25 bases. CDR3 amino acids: CASSLGTAQDQSAYGYTF. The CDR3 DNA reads TGTGCCAGCAGCCTAGGAACCGCACAGGACCAATCGGCCTATGGCTACACCTTC.

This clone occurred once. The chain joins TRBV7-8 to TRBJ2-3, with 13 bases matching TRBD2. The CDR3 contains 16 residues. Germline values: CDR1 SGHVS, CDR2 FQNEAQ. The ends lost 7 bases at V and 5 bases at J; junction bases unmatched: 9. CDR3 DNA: TGTGCCAGCACCAGGGGGACTAGCGGGGCGGGAGATACGCAGTATTTT. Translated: CASTRGTSGAGDTQYF.

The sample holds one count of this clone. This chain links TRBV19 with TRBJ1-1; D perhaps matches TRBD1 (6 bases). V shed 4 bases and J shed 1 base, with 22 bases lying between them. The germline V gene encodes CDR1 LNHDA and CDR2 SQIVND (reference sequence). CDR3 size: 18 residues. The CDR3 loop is CASSSTAGTKGTNTEAFF. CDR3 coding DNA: TGTGCCAGTAGTAGCACTGCCGGGACAAAAGGGACGAACACTGAAGCTTTCTTT.

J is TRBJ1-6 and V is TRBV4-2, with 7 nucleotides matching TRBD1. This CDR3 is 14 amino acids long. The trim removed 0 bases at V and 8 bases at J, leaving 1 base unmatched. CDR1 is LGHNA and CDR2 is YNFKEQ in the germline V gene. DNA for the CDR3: TGTGCCAGCAGCCAAGACAGGGGGGATTCACCCCTCCACTTT. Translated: CASSQDRGDSPLHF.

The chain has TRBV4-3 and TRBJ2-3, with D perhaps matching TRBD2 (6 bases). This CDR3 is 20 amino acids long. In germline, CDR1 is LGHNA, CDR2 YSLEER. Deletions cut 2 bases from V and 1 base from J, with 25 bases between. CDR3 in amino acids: CASSQTSLGGQGGGTDTQYF. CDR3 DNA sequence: TGCGCCAGCAGCCAAACTAGCCTAGGAGGGCAGGGTGGGGGCACAGATACGCAGTATTTT.

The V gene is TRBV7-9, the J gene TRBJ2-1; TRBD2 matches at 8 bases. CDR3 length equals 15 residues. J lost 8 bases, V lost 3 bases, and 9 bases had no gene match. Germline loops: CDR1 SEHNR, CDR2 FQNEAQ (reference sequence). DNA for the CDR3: TGTGCCAGCAGCTTCTTTGCGGGGGGCACGGATGAGCAGTTCTTC. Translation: CASSFFAGGTDEQFF.

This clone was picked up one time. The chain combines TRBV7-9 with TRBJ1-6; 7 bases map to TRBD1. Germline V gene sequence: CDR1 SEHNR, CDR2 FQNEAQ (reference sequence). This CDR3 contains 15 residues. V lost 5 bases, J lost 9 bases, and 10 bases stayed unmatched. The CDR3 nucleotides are TGTGCCAGCAGCACTGACAGGGTGTTGGGTTCACCCCTCCACTTT. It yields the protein CASSTDRVLGSPLHF.

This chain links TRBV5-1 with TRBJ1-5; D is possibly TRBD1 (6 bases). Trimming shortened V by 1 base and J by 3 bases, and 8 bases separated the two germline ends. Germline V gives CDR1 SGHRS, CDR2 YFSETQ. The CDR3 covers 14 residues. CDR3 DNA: TGCGCCAGCAGCTTGACAGGGCTCAATCAGCCCCAGCATTTT. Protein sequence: CASSLTGLNQPQHF.

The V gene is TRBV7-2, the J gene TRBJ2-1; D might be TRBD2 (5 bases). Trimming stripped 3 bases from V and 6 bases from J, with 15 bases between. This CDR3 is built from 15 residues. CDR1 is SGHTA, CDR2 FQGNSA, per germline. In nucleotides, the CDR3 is TGTGCCAGCAGCTTTAGAAGAGGGAGCGGCAATGAGCAGTTCTTC. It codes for CASSFRRGSGNEQFF.

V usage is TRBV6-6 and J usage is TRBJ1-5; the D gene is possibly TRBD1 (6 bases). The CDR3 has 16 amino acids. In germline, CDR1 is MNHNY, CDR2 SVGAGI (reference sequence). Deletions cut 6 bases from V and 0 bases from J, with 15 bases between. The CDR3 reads CASSPLGRGSNQPQHF. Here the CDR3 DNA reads TGTGCCAGCAGCCCCCTCGGCAGGGGTAGCAATCAGCCCCAGCATTTT.

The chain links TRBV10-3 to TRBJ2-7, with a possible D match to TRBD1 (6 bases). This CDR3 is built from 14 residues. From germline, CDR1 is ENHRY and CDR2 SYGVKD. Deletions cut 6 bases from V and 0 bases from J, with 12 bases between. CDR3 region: CAIRGASLSYEQYF. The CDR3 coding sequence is TGTGCCATCAGGGGGGCCTCACTCTCCTACGAGCAGTACTTC.